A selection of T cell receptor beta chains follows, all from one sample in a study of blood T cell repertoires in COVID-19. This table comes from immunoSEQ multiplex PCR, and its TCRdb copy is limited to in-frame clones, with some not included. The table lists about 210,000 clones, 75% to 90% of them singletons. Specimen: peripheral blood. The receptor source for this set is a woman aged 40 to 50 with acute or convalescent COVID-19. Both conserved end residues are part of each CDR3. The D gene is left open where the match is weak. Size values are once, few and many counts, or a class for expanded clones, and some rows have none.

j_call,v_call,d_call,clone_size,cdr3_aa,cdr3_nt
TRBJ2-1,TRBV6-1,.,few,CASSSPSSYNEQFF,TGTGCCAGCAGTAGTCCGAGCTCCTACAATGAGCAGTTCTTC
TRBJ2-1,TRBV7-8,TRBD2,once,CASSLADGGALFEQFF,TGTGCCAGCAGCTTAGCGGACGGGGGGGCCCTCTTTGAGCAGTTCTTC
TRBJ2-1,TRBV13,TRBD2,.,CASSLAAGVGYNEQFF,TGTGCCAGCAGCTTAGCAGCGGGGGTGGGTTACAATGAGCAGTTCTTC
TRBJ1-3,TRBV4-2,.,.,CASSQDPRPGLSGNTIYF,TGTGCCAGCAGCCAAGATCCCCGCCCAGGTCTCTCTGGAAACACCATATATTTT
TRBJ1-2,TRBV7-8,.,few,CASSLAPTGGYTF,TGTGCCAGCAGCTTAGCCCCTACGGGGGGCTACACCTTC
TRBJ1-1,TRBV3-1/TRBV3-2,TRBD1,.,CAIRQGLGTEAFF,TGTGCCATACGACAGGGTTTGGGCACTGAAGCTTTCTTT
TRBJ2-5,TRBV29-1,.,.,CSVRDLKQETQYF,TGCAGCGTGAGGGATCTGAAGCAAGAGACCCAGTACTTC
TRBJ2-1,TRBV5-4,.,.,CASSFSSTTSNEQFF,TGTGCCAGCAGCTTTTCCAGTACCACCAGCAATGAGCAGTTCTTC
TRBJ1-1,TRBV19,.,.,CASSIAVGATEAFF,TGTGCCAGTAGTATAGCGGTAGGGGCCACTGAAGCTTTCTTT
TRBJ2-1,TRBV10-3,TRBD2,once,CAISDERGGNEQFF,TGTGCCATCAGTGATGAGCGGGGGGGCAATGAGCAGTTCTTC
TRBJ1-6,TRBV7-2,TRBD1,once,CASSLTGQVNSPLHF,TGTGCCAGCAGCTTAACGGGACAGGTTAATTCACCCCTCCACTTT
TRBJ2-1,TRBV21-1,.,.,CASSKVSNGGDSRDEQFF,TGTGCCAGCAGCAAAGTAAGTAACGGCGGAGACTCGAGGGATGAGCAGTTCTTC
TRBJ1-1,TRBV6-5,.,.,CASSRGGDTEAFF,TGTGCCAGCAGCCGCGGGGGGGACACTGAAGCTTTCTTT
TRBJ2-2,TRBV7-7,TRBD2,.,CASGKRLAGDTGELFF,TGTGCCAGCGGAAAAAGGCTAGCGGGGGACACCGGGGAGCTGTTTTTT
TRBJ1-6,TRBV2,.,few,CASHLTHSGSYNSPLHF,TGTGCCAGCCATCTCACCCACTCGGGCTCCTATAATTCACCCCTCCACTTT
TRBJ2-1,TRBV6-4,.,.,CASSDPGQLPNEQFF,TGTGCCAGCAGTGACCCGGGACAACTGCCTAATGAGCAGTTCTTC
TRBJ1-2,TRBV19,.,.,CASSAGQADGYTF,TGTGCCAGTAGTGCCGGCCAGGCTGATGGCTACACCTTC
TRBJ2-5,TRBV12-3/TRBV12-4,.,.,CASSQGHQETQYF,TGTGCCAGCAGTCAGGGACATCAAGAGACCCAGTACTTC
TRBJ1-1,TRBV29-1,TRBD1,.,CSVAGGLLRQGTLNTEAFF,TGCAGCGTTGCAGGGGGTTTACTACGACAGGGGACCCTGAACACTGAAGCTTTCTTT
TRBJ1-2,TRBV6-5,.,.,CASSYGAPPRGYTF,TGTGCCAGCAGTTACGGGGCCCCTCCTAGGGGCTACACCTTC
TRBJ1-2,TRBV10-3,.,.,CAISDRQGGYTF,TGTGCCATCAGTGACCGACAAGGCGGCTACACCTTC
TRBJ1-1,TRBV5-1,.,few,CATSRGWGTEAFF,TGCGCCACCAGCCGGGGTTGGGGCACTGAAGCTTTCTTT
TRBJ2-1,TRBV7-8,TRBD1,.,CASSARGPTGATYNEQFF,TGTGCCAGCAGCGCCCGGGGTCCTACAGGGGCTACCTACAATGAGCAGTTCTTC
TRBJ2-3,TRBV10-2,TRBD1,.,CASMPDRGLPDTQYF,TGCGCCAGCATGCCGGACAGGGGTTTGCCAGATACGCAGTATTTT
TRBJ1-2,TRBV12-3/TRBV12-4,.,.,CASSSRLYGYTF,TGTGCCAGCAGTAGCAGACTCTATGGCTACACCTTC
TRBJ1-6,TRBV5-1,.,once,CASSLGGLTLGYNSPLHF,TGCGCCAGCAGCTTAGGAGGGCTTACATTGGGGTATAATTCACCCCTCCACTTT
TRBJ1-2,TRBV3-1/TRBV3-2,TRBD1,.,CASGYRGYGYTF,TGTGCCAGCGGGTACAGGGGATATGGCTACACCTTC
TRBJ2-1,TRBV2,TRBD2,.,CASRAGGPYNEQFF,TGTGCCAGCCGTGCGGGGGGCCCTTACAATGAGCAGTTCTTC
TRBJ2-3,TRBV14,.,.,CASSQPGAGTQYF,TGTGCCAGCAGCCAACCGGGTGCGGGTACGCAGTATTTT
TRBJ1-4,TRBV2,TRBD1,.,CASRTKGQGGEKLFF,TGTGCCAGCAGGACTAAGGGACAGGGAGGAGAAAAACTGTTTTTT
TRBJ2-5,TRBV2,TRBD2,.,CASSSGEETQYF,TGTGCCAGCAGCAGCGGGGAAGAGACCCAGTACTTC
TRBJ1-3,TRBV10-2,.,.,CASSEGGVRSGNTIYF,TGCGCCAGCAGTGAGGGGGGGGTCCGGTCTGGAAACACCATATATTTT
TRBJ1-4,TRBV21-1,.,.,CASRDGGNEKLFF,TGTGCCAGCAGAGATGGGGGGAATGAAAAACTGTTTTTT
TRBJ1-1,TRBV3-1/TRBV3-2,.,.,CASSQDRRTAFF,TGTGCCAGCAGCCAAGATAGGAGGACCGCTTTCTTT
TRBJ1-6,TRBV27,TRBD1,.,CASSPQGADLGSPLHF,TGTGCCAGCAGTCCACAGGGGGCAGACCTGGGTTCACCCCTCCACTTT
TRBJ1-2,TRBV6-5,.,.,CASSSAAQSNYGYTF,TGTGCCAGCAGTTCCGCAGCACAGTCTAACTATGGCTACACCTTC
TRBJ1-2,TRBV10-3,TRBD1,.,CAISEQGVNYGYTF,TGTGCCATCAGTGAACAGGGGGTAAACTATGGCTACACCTTC
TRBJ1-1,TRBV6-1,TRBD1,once,CASSVARGVWITEAFF,TGTGCCAGCAGTGTCGCCAGGGGGGTTTGGATCACTGAAGCTTTCTTT
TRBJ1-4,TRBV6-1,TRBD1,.,CASSDRTGVREKLFF,TGTGCCAGCAGTGATAGGACAGGGGTTAGGGAAAAACTGTTTTTT
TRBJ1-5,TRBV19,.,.,CASSMGGREGNQPQHF,TGTGCCAGTAGTATGGGAGGCAGGGAAGGCAATCAGCCCCAGCATTTT
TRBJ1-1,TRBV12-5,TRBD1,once,CASGYSRQGATEAFF,TGTGCTAGTGGCTACAGTCGACAGGGGGCCACTGAAGCTTTCTTT
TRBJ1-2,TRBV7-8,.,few,CASSSDSRQEPNYGYTF,TGTGCCAGCAGCTCCGACTCCAGACAGGAACCTAACTATGGCTACACCTTC
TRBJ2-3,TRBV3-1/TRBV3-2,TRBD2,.,CASSQVRREGTQYF,TGTGCCAGCAGCCAAGTACGACGGGAGGGTACGCAGTATTTT
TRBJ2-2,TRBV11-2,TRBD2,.,CASRSGTKITGELFF,TGTGCCAGCAGATCCGGGACTAAGATCACCGGGGAGCTGTTTTTT
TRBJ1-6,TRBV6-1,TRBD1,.,CASSEVGPKGQINSPLHF,TGTGCCAGCAGTGAAGTTGGGCCCAAGGGACAGATTAATTCACCCCTCCACTTT
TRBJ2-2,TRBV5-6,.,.,CASSWRQTRDTGELFF,TGTGCCAGCAGCTGGAGACAGACCCGAGACACCGGGGAGCTGTTTTTT
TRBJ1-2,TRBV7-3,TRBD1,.,CASSLNRGSYGYTF,TGTGCCAGCAGCCTCAACAGGGGCTCCTATGGCTACACCTTC